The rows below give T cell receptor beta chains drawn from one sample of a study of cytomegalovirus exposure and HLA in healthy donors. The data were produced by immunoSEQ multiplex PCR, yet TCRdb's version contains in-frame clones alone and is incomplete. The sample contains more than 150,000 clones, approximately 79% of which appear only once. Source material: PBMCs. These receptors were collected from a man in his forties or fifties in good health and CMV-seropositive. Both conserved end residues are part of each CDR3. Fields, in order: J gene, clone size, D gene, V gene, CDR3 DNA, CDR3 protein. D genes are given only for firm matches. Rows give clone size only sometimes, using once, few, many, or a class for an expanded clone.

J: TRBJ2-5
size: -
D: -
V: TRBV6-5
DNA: TGTGCCAGCAGTTACCTCGCGACTAGAGGAGAGACCCAGTACTTC
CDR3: CASSYLATRGETQYF

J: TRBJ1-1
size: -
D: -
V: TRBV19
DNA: TGTGCCAGTAGTGAGCAGACGCGGGCTGAAGCTTTCTTT
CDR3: CASSEQTRAEAFF

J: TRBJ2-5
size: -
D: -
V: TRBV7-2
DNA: TGTGCCAGCAGCTTGGTAACAGGGTCAGTTCTCAGTCGACAAGAGACCCAGTACTTC
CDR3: CASSLVTGSVLSRQETQYF

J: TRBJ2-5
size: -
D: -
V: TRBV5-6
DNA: TGTGCCAGCAGCTTGTGGAGGGCACGACAAGAGACCCAGTACTTC
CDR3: CASSLWRARQETQYF

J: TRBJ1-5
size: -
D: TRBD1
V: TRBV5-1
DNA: TGCGCCAGCAGATCCGGGACAGGGGACAATCAGCCCCAGCATTTT
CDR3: CASRSGTGDNQPQHF

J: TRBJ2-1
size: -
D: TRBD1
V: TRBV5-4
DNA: TGTGCCAGCAGCTTGAAGGACAGGGGGCTGGGGCAGTTCTTC
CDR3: CASSLKDRGLGQFF

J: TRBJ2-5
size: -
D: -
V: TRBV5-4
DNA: TGTGCCAGCAGCCTATCCGGCTTAAGGGGCCTAGAGACCCAGTACTTC
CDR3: CASSLSGLRGLETQYF

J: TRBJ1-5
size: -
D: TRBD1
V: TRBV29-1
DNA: TGCAGCGTTCAAGACAGGGGCAATCAGCCCCAGCATTTT
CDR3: CSVQDRGNQPQHF

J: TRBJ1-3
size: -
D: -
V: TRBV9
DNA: TGTGCCAGCAGCCCGCAGGGGATCTCTGGAAACACCATATATTTT
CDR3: CASSPQGISGNTIYF

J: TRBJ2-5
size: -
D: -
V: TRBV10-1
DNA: TGCGCCAGCAGTGATTCAGCCGGGGAGACCCAGTACTTC
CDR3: CASSDSAGETQYF

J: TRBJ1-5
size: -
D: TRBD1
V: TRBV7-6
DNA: TGTGCCAGCAGCTCAACCGGGACAGGGGATCAGCCCCAGCATTTT
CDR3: CASSSTGTGDQPQHF

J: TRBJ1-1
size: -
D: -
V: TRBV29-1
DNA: TGCAGCTCCTTGAAGGGGGGGCGGAACACTGAAGCTTTCTTT
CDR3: CSSLKGGRNTEAFF

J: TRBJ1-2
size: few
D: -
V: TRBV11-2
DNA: TGTGCCAGCAGCTTACCAGGTCCTAACTATGGCTACACCTTC
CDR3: CASSLPGPNYGYTF

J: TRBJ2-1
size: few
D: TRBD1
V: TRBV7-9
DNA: TGTGCCAGCCGGCCAGGGGGTTTGAATGAGCAGTTCTTC
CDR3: CASRPGGLNEQFF

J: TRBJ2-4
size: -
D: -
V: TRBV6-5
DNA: TGTGCCAGCGGGATGGAGGATACGAACATTCAGTACTTC
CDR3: CASGMEDTNIQYF

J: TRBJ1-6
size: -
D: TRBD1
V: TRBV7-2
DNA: TGTGCCAGCAGCCCGGCGACAGGGGGCACCCTTGCATACCACTTT
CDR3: CASSPATGGTLAYHF

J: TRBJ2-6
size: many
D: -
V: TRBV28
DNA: TGTGCCAGCAGTTTAGAGACAGGAATCTCTGGGGCCAACGTCCTGACTTTC
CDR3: CASSLETGISGANVLTF

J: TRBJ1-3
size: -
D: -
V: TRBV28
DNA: TGTGCCAGCAGGAAGAGGCATAGCGGTAGCACCATATATTTT
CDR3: CASRKRHSGSTIYF

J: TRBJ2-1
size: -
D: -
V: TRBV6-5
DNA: TGTGCCAGCTCAGCGGACAGAACTTACAATGAGCAGTTCTTC
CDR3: CASSADRTYNEQFF

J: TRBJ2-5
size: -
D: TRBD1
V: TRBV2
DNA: TGTGCCGGAAGAGGGGGCGGAGAGACCCAGTACTTC
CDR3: CAGRGGGETQYF

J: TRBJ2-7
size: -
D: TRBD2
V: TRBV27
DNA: TGTGCCAGCAGCTTACGGGGGGGACCGGACTACGAGCAGTACTTC
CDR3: CASSLRGGPDYEQYF

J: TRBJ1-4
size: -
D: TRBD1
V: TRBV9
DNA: TGTGCCAGCAGCACCACGACAGGGGCGGATGAAAAACTGTTTTTT
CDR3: CASSTTTGADEKLFF

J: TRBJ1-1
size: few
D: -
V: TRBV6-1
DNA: TGTGCCAGCAGTGCAAACCGCGTACGTGGGCCGCAAGAAGCTTTCTTT
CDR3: CASSANRVRGPQEAFF

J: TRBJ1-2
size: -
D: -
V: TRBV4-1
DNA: TGCGCCAGCAGCCAAGAGTACTTAGGGAGGGACTATGGCTACACCTTC
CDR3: CASSQEYLGRDYGYTF